This paragraph reports one TCR beta chain. TCRdb's table, derived via immunoSEQ multiplex PCR, lists solely in-frame clones and lacks some. The table has some 360,000 clones, roughly 90% seen once. Enrolled through a virtual design, the participants were between 18 and 89 years of age and came from some 26 US areas. Exposed participants came across a COVID-19 case within 2 weeks before study entry. This sample stems from a study of blood T cell repertoires in COVID-19. The CDR3 totals 17 residues. V shed 1 base and J 6 bases; nucleotides not matched to a gene: 11. Germline assignment: CDR1 PRHDT and CDR2 FYEKMQ (reference sequence).

The sequencing sample was made of PBMCs or T cells enriched from blood (not recorded which). The receptor was isolated from a woman aged 25 to 39 who had been exposed to COVID-19. The rearrangement links TRBV13 to TRBJ2-1; TRBD2 agrees at 8 bases. CDR3 nucleotide sequence: TGTGCCAGCAGCTTAGTTCCCGGGACTAGGAGGGGCAATGAGCAGTTCTTC. This encodes CASSLVPGTRRGNEQFF.